Listed below are T cell receptor beta chains from one sample, sequenced in a study of shared clonotypes between healthy human individuals. Profiled with immunoSEQ multiplex PCR; TCRdb holds only in-frame clones, not every one. The sample holds 730,000 or so clones; about three quarters are singletons and the top ten take under 2%. Sequences were obtained from memory CD4+ T cells sorted from blood. The receptors were sampled from a woman in her thirties in good health. CDR3s include the opening cysteine and the closing phenylalanine or tryptophan. Fields, in order: V gene, clone size, D gene, J gene, CDR3 DNA, CDR3 protein. D genes are given only for firm matches. Clone size is not always given. Where it is, it says once, few, many or a class for expanded clones.

v_call: TRBV7-8
clone_size: few
d_call: TRBD2
j_call: TRBJ2-5
cdr3_nt: TGTGCCAGCAGACCCGCTCAGCGTTTTTCTGGCGGGAGTGGGGCCCAGTACTTC
cdr3_aa: CASRPAQRFSGGSGAQYF

v_call: TRBV5-1
clone_size: few
d_call: -
j_call: TRBJ2-7
cdr3_nt: TGCGCCAGCAGCTTTGACGGGACAAGAACCTACGAGCAGTACTTC
cdr3_aa: CASSFDGTRTYEQYF

v_call: TRBV2
clone_size: -
d_call: TRBD2
j_call: TRBJ2-5
cdr3_nt: TGTGCCAGCAGTGAAGCGTACGGATTAAGGCGGGAGGACGGTCGAGAGACCCAGTACTTC
cdr3_aa: CASSEAYGLRREDGRETQYF

v_call: TRBV27
clone_size: -
d_call: -
j_call: TRBJ1-5
cdr3_nt: TGTGCCAGCAGTTCCATCTCGGTTGGGCAGCCCCAGCATTTT
cdr3_aa: CASSSISVGQPQHF

v_call: TRBV13
clone_size: -
d_call: -
j_call: TRBJ2-5
cdr3_nt: TGTGCCAGCAGCCAGAGGGAATACGACCTGTACCAAGAGACCCAGTACTTC
cdr3_aa: CASSQREYDLYQETQYF

v_call: TRBV11-2
clone_size: -
d_call: -
j_call: TRBJ2-5
cdr3_nt: TGTGCCACCAAATCAATAACAGGGTACCAAGAGACCCAGTACTTC
cdr3_aa: CATKSITGYQETQYF

v_call: TRBV11-2
clone_size: -
d_call: TRBD1
j_call: TRBJ2-3
cdr3_nt: TGTGCCGCCGGGACAGGTGGATCAGATACGCAGTATTTT
cdr3_aa: CAAGTGGSDTQYF

v_call: TRBV5-8
clone_size: -
d_call: -
j_call: TRBJ1-5
cdr3_nt: TGTGCCAGCAGCTTGAGGGGAGTTAGCAATCAGCCCCAGCATTTT
cdr3_aa: CASSLRGVSNQPQHF

v_call: TRBV18
clone_size: -
d_call: TRBD1
j_call: TRBJ2-5
cdr3_nt: TGTGCCAGCTCACCTTACGGGGACAGCCAAGAGACCCAGTACTTC
cdr3_aa: CASSPYGDSQETQYF

v_call: TRBV6-1
clone_size: -
d_call: -
j_call: TRBJ1-1
cdr3_nt: TGTGCCACCGGAGGATCACCGAACACTGAAGCTTTCTTT
cdr3_aa: CATGGSPNTEAFF

v_call: TRBV28
clone_size: many
d_call: -
j_call: TRBJ2-1
cdr3_nt: TGTGCCAGCACCACATACAATGAGCAGTTCTTC
cdr3_aa: CASTTYNEQFF

v_call: TRBV18
clone_size: -
d_call: TRBD1
j_call: TRBJ2-7
cdr3_nt: TGTGCCAGCTCACCACCCAGACAGGGCCTGGGCGAGCAGTACTTC
cdr3_aa: CASSPPRQGLGEQYF

v_call: TRBV7-9
clone_size: -
d_call: TRBD2
j_call: TRBJ2-7
cdr3_nt: TGTGCCAGCAGCTCCTCACTAGCGGGAGTTCTGGGAGAGCAGTACTTC
cdr3_aa: CASSSSLAGVLGEQYF

v_call: TRBV19
clone_size: -
d_call: -
j_call: TRBJ2-2
cdr3_nt: TGTGCCAGTAGACCGTTTTGGACCGCGAACACCGGGGAGCTGTTTTTT
cdr3_aa: CASRPFWTANTGELFF

v_call: TRBV7-2
clone_size: -
d_call: TRBD2
j_call: TRBJ2-7
cdr3_nt: TGTGCCAGCAGCATTCATAGCGGGGGAAACTCCTACGAGCAGTACTTC
cdr3_aa: CASSIHSGGNSYEQYF

v_call: TRBV6-1
clone_size: -
d_call: -
j_call: TRBJ2-1
cdr3_nt: TGTGCCAGCAGTGAACGGGACTCGACCACCTCCTACAATGAGCAGTTCTTC
cdr3_aa: CASSERDSTTSYNEQFF

v_call: TRBV11-1
clone_size: -
d_call: -
j_call: TRBJ2-2
cdr3_nt: TGTGCCAGCAGCTTAGGAGCGTGGGGCACCGGGGAGCTGTTTTTT
cdr3_aa: CASSLGAWGTGELFF

v_call: TRBV6-1
clone_size: -
d_call: TRBD1
j_call: TRBJ1-5
cdr3_nt: TGTGCCAGCAAACAGGGGGCGGAGGATCAGCCCCAGCATTTT
cdr3_aa: CASKQGAEDQPQHF

v_call: TRBV6-5
clone_size: -
d_call: -
j_call: TRBJ2-3
cdr3_nt: TGTGCCAGCAGTTACGACGCAGGGGATAGCACAGATACGCAGTATTTT
cdr3_aa: CASSYDAGDSTDTQYF

v_call: TRBV2
clone_size: -
d_call: -
j_call: TRBJ2-7
cdr3_nt: TGTGCCAGCACCGGGGAGGGGGGAGGCTCCTACGAGCAGTACTTC
cdr3_aa: CASTGEGGGSYEQYF

v_call: TRBV19
clone_size: -
d_call: -
j_call: TRBJ2-7
cdr3_nt: TGTGCCAGTAGTAGTCTGGGCGAATCCTACGAGCAGTACTTC
cdr3_aa: CASSSLGESYEQYF

v_call: TRBV7-9
clone_size: -
d_call: -
j_call: TRBJ2-1
cdr3_nt: TGTGCCAGCACCCCTACAGCTAACTACAATGAGCAGTTCTTC
cdr3_aa: CASTPTANYNEQFF

v_call: TRBV2
clone_size: -
d_call: -
j_call: TRBJ2-2
cdr3_nt: TGTGCCAGCAGTGAAGGAGGCGGGGAGCTGTTTTTT
cdr3_aa: CASSEGGGELFF

v_call: TRBV7-9
clone_size: -
d_call: -
j_call: TRBJ1-2
cdr3_nt: TGTGCCAGCAGCTTAGCCCAGGGGAACTATGGCTACACCTTC
cdr3_aa: CASSLAQGNYGYTF

v_call: TRBV11-2
clone_size: once
d_call: TRBD2
j_call: TRBJ2-7
cdr3_nt: TGTGCCAGCAGTTTATTCCCGGGACTAGCAGGCTACGAGCAGTACTTC
cdr3_aa: CASSLFPGLAGYEQYF

v_call: TRBV2
clone_size: once
d_call: TRBD1
j_call: TRBJ1-5
cdr3_nt: TGTGCCAGCAGTGTGGGACAGGCGGCGGATCAGCCCCAGCATTTT
cdr3_aa: CASSVGQAADQPQHF

v_call: TRBV2
clone_size: -
d_call: -
j_call: TRBJ2-7
cdr3_nt: TGTGCCAGCAGCGGTATTCTCGAGCAGTACTTC
cdr3_aa: CASSGILEQYF